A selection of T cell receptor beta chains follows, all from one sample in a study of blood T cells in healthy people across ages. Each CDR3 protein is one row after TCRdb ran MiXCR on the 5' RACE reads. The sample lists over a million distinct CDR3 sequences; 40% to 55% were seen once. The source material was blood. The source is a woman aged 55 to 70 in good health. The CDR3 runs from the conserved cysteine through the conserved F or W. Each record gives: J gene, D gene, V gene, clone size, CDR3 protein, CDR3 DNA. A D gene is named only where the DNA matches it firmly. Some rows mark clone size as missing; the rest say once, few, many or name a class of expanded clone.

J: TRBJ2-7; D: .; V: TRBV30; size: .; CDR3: CAWRGRGYEQYF; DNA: TGTGCCTGGAGAGGCAGGGGTTACGAGCAGTACTTC
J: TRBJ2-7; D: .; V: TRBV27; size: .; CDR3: CASSLSALGYEQYF; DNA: TGTGCCAGCAGTTTATCCGCCTTGGGCTATGAGCAGTACTTC
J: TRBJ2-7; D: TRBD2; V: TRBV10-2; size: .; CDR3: CASKGRGRVEQYF; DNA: TGCGCCAGCAAGGGCCGGGGGAGGGTCGAGCAGTACTTC
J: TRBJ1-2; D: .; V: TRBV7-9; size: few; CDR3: CASSLYYGYTF; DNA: TGTGCCAGCAGCTTGTACTATGGCTACACCTTC
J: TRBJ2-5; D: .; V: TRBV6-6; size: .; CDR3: CASSYSGIQETQYF; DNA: TGTGCCAGCAGTTACTCGGGGATTCAAGAGACCCAGTACTTC
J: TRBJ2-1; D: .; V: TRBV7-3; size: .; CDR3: CASSLAVGNYNEQFF; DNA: TGTGCCAGCAGCTTAGCAGTGGGGAACTACAATGAGCAGTTCTTC
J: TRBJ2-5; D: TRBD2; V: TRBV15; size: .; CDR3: CATSREISGRLGEQYF; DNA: TGTGCCACCAGCAGAGAGATTAGCGGGAGGCTCGGTGAGCAGTACTTC
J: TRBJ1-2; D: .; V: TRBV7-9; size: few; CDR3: CASSNSGTASLFYGYTF; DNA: TGTGCCAGCAGCAACTCCGGGACGGCATCCCTTTTCTATGGCTACACCTTC
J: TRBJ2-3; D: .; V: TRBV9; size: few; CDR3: CASSVGGGTADTQYF; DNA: TGTGCCAGCAGCGTAGGAGGCGGGACCGCAGATACGCAGTATTTT
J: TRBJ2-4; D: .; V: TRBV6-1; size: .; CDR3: CASSGLGESQYF; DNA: TGTGCCAGCAGTGGTTTAGGGGAATCTCAGTACTTC
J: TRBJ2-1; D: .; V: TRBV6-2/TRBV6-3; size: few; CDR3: CASTLTGIYNEQFF; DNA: TGTGCCAGCACCCTAACGGGGATCTACAATGAGCAGTTCTTC
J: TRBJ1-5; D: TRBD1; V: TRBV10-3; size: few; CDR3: CAIRTGENQPQHF; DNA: TGTGCCATCAGAACAGGGGAAAATCAGCCCCAGCATTTT
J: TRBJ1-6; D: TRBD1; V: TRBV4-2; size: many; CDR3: CASSQGFRQGSNSPLHF; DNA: TGTGCCAGCAGCCAAGGGTTCCGACAGGGGTCTAATTCACCCCTCCACTTT
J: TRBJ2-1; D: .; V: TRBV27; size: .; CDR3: CASSSPRRVTTYNEQFF; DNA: TGTGCCAGCAGTTCTCCCCGCAGGGTGACCACCTACAATGAGCAGTTCTTC
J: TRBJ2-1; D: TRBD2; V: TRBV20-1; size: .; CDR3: CSALSGGTYNEQFF; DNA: TGCAGTGCTCTAAGCGGGGGAACCTACAATGAGCAGTTCTTC
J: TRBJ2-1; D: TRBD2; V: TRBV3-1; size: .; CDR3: CASSRSRLAGGRSEQFF; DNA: TGTGCCAGCAGCCGCTCCCGACTAGCGGGAGGGAGAAGTGAGCAGTTCTTC
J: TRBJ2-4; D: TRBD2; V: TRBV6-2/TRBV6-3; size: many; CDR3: CASSPRTSGRSLDIQYF; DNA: TGTGCCAGCAGTCCCCGGACTAGCGGGAGGAGTTTAGACATTCAGTACTTC
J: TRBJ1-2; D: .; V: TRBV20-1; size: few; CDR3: CSARVSGAYGYTF; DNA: TGCAGTGCTAGAGTTTCAGGGGCCTATGGCTACACCTTC
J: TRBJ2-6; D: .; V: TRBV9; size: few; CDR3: CASSVWGSGANVLTF; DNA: TGTGCCAGCAGCGTTTGGGGCTCTGGGGCCAACGTCCTGACTTTC
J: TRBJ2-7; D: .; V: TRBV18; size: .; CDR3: CASSPVTGGNYEQYF; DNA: TGTGCCAGCTCACCAGTCACAGGCGGAAACTACGAGCAGTACTTC
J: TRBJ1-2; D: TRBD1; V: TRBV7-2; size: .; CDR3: CASTTTGVNYGYTF; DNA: TGTGCCAGCACCACGACAGGGGTGAACTATGGCTACACCTTC
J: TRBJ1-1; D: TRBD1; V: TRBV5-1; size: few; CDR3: CASKLRGRIDRDTEAFF; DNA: TGCGCCAGCAAGCTTCGGGGGAGGATAGACAGGGACACTGAAGCTTTCTTT
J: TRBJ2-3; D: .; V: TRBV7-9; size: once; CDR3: CASSPGGGRGSEDTQYF; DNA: TGTGCCAGCAGCCCCGGAGGGGGCAGGGGGTCCGAAGATACGCAGTATTTT
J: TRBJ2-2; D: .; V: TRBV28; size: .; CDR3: CASSLGSTGELFF; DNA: TGTGCCAGCAGTTTGGGGTCCACCGGGGAGCTGTTTTTT